One and the same sample provided the 8 T cell receptor beta chains below, sequenced in a study of cytomegalovirus exposure and HLA in healthy donors. The PCR was carried out with 60 Vbeta primers and 13 Jbeta primers. Sequencing used immunoSEQ multiplex PCR; TCRdb keeps in-frame clones, though not all of them. Seen here are 83,000 or so clones, approximately 76% observed once, and the top ten hold roughly a tenth. Material: PBMCs. These receptors originate from a man aged 25-45 years in good health and CMV-seropositive.

The CDR3 protein is CASRQRSLNTGELFF. The CDR3 DNA is TGTGCCAGCAGACAACGATCCCTTAACACCGGGGAGCTGTTTTTT. This chain links TRBV2 with TRBJ2-2; no definite D call. CDR1 SNHLY and CDR2 FYNNEI come from the germline V gene. Trimming removed 6 bases at V and 2 bases at J, with 13 bases between. There are 15 residues in the CDR3.

The V call is TRBV7-9, the J call TRBJ2-5; possibly TRBD2 for D (5 bases). The J call could be wrong; TRBJ2-7 is a better fit for the DNA end. This CDR3 is 14 amino acids long. The germline V gene encodes CDR1 SEHNR and CDR2 FQNEAQ (reference sequence). The CDR3 spells CASSLSSGGYEQYF. The CDR3 nucleotides read TGTGCCAGCAGCTTATCCAGCGGCGGCTACGAGCAGTACTTC.

The chain links TRBV12-5 to TRBJ2-1, with a weak D call TRBD2 (7 bases). With 3 bases removed from V and 6 bases from J, the gap between germline ends came to 30 bases. Per germline, CDR1 LGHNT and CDR2 FRNRAP. CDR3 length: 20 residues. The CDR3 is CASGFPPAGASPSQGNEQFF. DNA of the CDR3: TGTGCTAGTGGTTTTCCCCCGGCGGGGGCCAGTCCCAGTCAGGGCAATGAGCAGTTCTTC.

The gene calls are TRBV5-1 and TRBJ2-3, with TRBD1 identical over 7 bases. V trimming: 0 bases; J trimming: 3 bases; junction bases outside the gene matches: 16. The length of the CDR3 is 19 residues. Germline V gives CDR1 SGHRS, CDR2 YFSETQ. CDR3 residues: CASSLGRALGGAMTDTQYF. CDR3 bases: TGCGCCAGCAGCTTGGGACGGGCTCTAGGGGGCGCGATGACAGATACGCAGTATTTT.

The V call is TRBV5-6, the J call TRBJ1-2, with D hard to call. The ends were cut back, 0 bases at V and 4 bases at J, with 13 bases in the middle. Germline CDR1 and CDR2: SGHDT and YYEEEE. CDR3 length equals 15 residues. The CDR3 here is CASSLVVSGSYGYTF. Here the CDR3 DNA reads TGTGCCAGCAGCTTGGTGGTCTCGGGATCCTATGGCTACACCTTC.

The chain combines TRBV5-5 with TRBJ2-7, with 7 bases lining up with TRBD2. V lost 3 bases and J lost 3; bases outside the gene matches: 3. CDR3 size: 13 residues. CDR1 and CDR2 (germline): SGHKS, YYEKEE (reference sequence). The CDR3 reads CASSWGGVYEQYF. For the CDR3, the DNA is TGTGCCAGCAGCTGGGGGGGGGTCTACGAGCAGTACTTC.

The V call is TRBV30, the J call TRBJ1-6; TRBD1 agrees at 8 bases. Germline lookup yields CDR1 GTSNPN and CDR2 SVGIG (reference sequence). The CDR3 totals 15 residues. The J segment lost 7 bases and the V segment lost 8 bases, leaving 13 bases of the junction unmatched. This CDR3 is CALDRAGAGNSPLHF. The CDR3 coding sequence is TGTGCCCTGGACAGGGCAGGGGCGGGAAATTCACCCCTCCACTTT.

The rearrangement links TRBV5-1 to TRBJ2-3, with 8 bases identical to TRBD2. The CDR3 spans 14 residues. Trimming removed 3 bases from V and 3 bases from J; junction bases left unmatched: 3. Germline CDR1 is SGHRS and CDR2 is YFSETQ. The CDR3 reads CASSSGLATDTQYF. The CDR3, as DNA: TGCGCCAGCAGCTCCGGACTAGCAACAGATACGCAGTATTTT. The whole variable domain, filled in from reference TRBV5-1 and TRBJ2-3, reads KAGVTQTPRYLIKTRGQQVTLSCSPISGHRSVSWYQQTPGQGLQFLFEYFSETQRNKGNFPGRFSGRQFSNSRSEMNVSTLELGDSALYLCASSSGLATDTQYFGPGTRLTVL.